These 27 T cell receptor beta chains were all obtained from the same sample, sequenced in a study of cytomegalovirus exposure and HLA in healthy donors. The PCR made use of 60 Vbeta and 13 Jbeta primers. TCRdb's copy holds only in-frame clones and misses some; the assay was immunoSEQ multiplex PCR. The data hold 90,000 to 120,000 clones, with approximately 80% observed a single time. The sample was PBMCs. Receptor source: a male donor in good health and CMV-seronegative.

This clone showed up just a few times. The J gene is TRBJ1-5, the V gene TRBV19; 9 bases align to TRBD1. The CDR3 covers 15 residues. J was trimmed by 3 bases and V by 5 bases; bases with no gene match: 5. CDR1 and CDR2 from the germline V gene are LNHDA and SQIVND (reference sequence). CDR3 in amino acids: CASSPTGGYNQPQHF. The CDR3, as DNA: TGTGCCAGTAGTCCAACAGGGGGCTACAATCAGCCCCAGCATTTT.

This clone appeared a few times. This chain uses TRBV7-9 with TRBJ2-7; weak D call: TRBD2 (6 bases). Germline lookup yields CDR1 SEHNR and CDR2 FQNEAQ (reference sequence). Trimming stripped 2 bases from V and 0 bases from J, with 11 bases between. The length of the CDR3 is 15 residues. For the CDR3, the DNA is TGTGCCAGCAGCTTACGGGGGATCAGCTCCTACGAGCAGTACTTC. This encodes CASSLRGISSYEQYF. The whole variable domain, filled in from reference TRBV7-9 and TRBJ2-7, reads DTGVSQNPRHKITKRGQNVTFRCDPISEHNRLYWYRQTLGQGPEFLTYFQNEAQLEKSRLLSDRFSAERPKGSFSTLEIQRTEQGDSAMYLCASSLRGISSYEQYFGPGTRLTVT.

This clone showed up just a few times. The chain combines TRBV30 with TRBJ2-5, with 10 positions matching TRBD1. The end of the DNA fits TRBJ2-7 better, so the J call may be wrong. This CDR3 region has 14 residues. The germline V gene has CDR1 GTSNPN and CDR2 SVGIG (reference sequence). In DNA form, the CDR3 reads TGTGCCTGGAGTACCGGGACAGGGGCCTACGAGCAGTACTTC. It yields the protein CAWSTGTGAYEQYF.

V usage is TRBV7-6 and J usage is TRBJ2-1; D is uncertain. V lost 1 base to trimming and J lost 0 bases, with 7 bases between them. CDR3 length: 15 residues. CDR1 is SGHVS and CDR2 is FNYEAQ in the germline V gene. The CDR3 region is CASSLGHSSYNEQFF. As DNA, the CDR3 is TGTGCCAGCAGCTTAGGACACAGCTCCTACAATGAGCAGTTCTTC.

The gene calls are TRBV7-3 and TRBJ2-6; TRBD2 agrees at 10 bases. Germline lookup yields CDR1 SGHTA and CDR2 FQGTGA. The CDR3 length is 18 residues. The ends lost 4 bases at V and 0 bases at J; junction bases unmatched: 6. The CDR3 sequence is CASSSGLADGSGANVLTF. The CDR3 DNA follows: TGTGCCAGCAGCTCAGGACTAGCGGACGGCTCTGGGGCCAACGTCCTGACTTTC.

J is TRBJ2-7 and V is TRBV12-5; D possibly corresponds to TRBD1 (5 bases). Germline assignment: CDR1 LGHNT and CDR2 FRNRAP. The CDR3 totals 14 residues. Trimming removed 1 base at V and 5 bases at J, with 12 bases between. The CDR3 DNA reads as TGTGCTAGTGGTTTGGGGCCCGTCAGGGACGAGCAGTACTTC. Its protein product is CASGLGPVRDEQYF.

This chain connects TRBV19 to TRBJ2-7; 11 positions match TRBD2. The J call is uncertain, as TRBJ2-1 better fits the DNA end. CDR3 size: 18 residues. Germline loops: CDR1 LNHDA, CDR2 SQIVND (reference sequence). Here the CDR3 reads CASSNRLAGRNSYNEQFF. For the CDR3, the DNA is TGTGCCAGTAGTAATAGACTAGCGGGAAGGAACTCCTACAATGAGCAGTTCTTC.

The chain employs TRBV30 and TRBJ2-5; 16 positions agree with TRBD2. J gave up 11 bases and V 2 bases, and 17 bases lay outside the gene matches. This CDR3 has 18 amino acids. Germline V CDR1 and CDR2: GTSNPN, SVGIG (reference sequence). The DNA for the CDR3 is TGTGCCTGGAGTTCGGGACTAGCGGGAGGGCCATTAATGTGGGAGCAGTACTTC. Its translation is CAWSSGLAGGPLMWEQYF. Looking up the rest from reference TRBV30 and TRBJ2-5 gives the full variable domain: SQTIHQWPATLVQPVGSPLSLECTVEGTSNPNLYWYRQAAGRGLQLLFYSVGIGQISSEVPQNLSASRPQDRQFILSSKKLLLSDSGFYLCAWSSGLAGGPLMWEQYFGPGTRLLVL.

The chain couples TRBV7-2 to TRBJ2-7; 8 bases align to TRBD2. J gave up 2 bases and V 5 bases, and 8 bases lay outside the gene matches. Per the germline V gene, CDR1 is SGHTA and CDR2 is FQGNSA. This CDR3 comprises 15 residues. CDR3 nucleotide sequence: TGTGCCAGCAGCGGGGGCGGAGCGGGGGCCTACGAGCAGTACTTC. It yields the protein CASSGGGAGAYEQYF.

The chain uses TRBV5-6 and TRBJ2-7; TRBD1 agrees at 9 bases. This CDR3 is 16 amino acids long. V was pared by 4 bases and J by 4 bases, with 12 bases of the junction left unmatched. The germline gives CDR1 SGHDT, CDR2 YYEEEE. The DNA for the CDR3 is TGTGCCAGCAGCACGTCCCGGGACAGGGTAAGATACGAGCAGTACTTC. Residues: CASSTSRDRVRYEQYF. The whole variable domain, remainder taken from reference TRBV5-6 and TRBJ2-7, is DAGVTQSPTHLIKTRGQQVTLRCSPKSGHDTVSWYQQALGQGPQFIFQYYEEEERQRGNFPDRFSGHQFPNYSSELNVNALLLGDSALYLCASSTSRDRVRYEQYFGPGTRLTVT.

This chain links TRBV9 with TRBJ2-7; TRBD1 agrees at 9 bases. This CDR3 comprises 14 residues. After removal of 3 bases from V and 0 bases from J, the junction contained 1 base not matched to a gene. The V gene's germline CDR1 is SGDLS and CDR2 YYNGEE. The CDR3 loop reads CASSGDRDSYEQYF. The DNA for the CDR3 is TGTGCCAGCAGCGGGGACAGGGACTCCTACGAGCAGTACTTC.

Details on this clone: One end of the junction varies from germline; a read error may be responsible. J is TRBJ1-5 and V is TRBV6-6, with D tentatively TRBD1 (6 bases). The CDR3 totals 14 residues. Germline V lookup: CDR1 MNHNY, CDR2 SVGAGI (reference sequence). Here the CDR3 DNA reads TGTGTCAGCAGTTCAAGGACAGCTGATCAGCCCCAGCATTTT. Translating it yields CVSSSRTADQPQHF.

The chain links TRBV5-5 to TRBJ2-7; D possibly corresponds to TRBD2 (5 bases). V gave up 3 bases and J gave up 5 bases, with 18 bases separating them. Germline values: CDR1 SGHKS, CDR2 YYEKEE (reference sequence). The CDR3 runs to 15 residues. The CDR3 DNA is TGTGCCAGCAGCTCGGCCGTGAGGGTGGGAGACGAGCAGTACTTC. It yields the protein CASSSAVRVGDEQYF.

The rearrangement uses TRBV7-9 and TRBJ2-7; 8 nucleotides match TRBD2. CDR1 SEHNR and CDR2 FQNEAQ come from the germline V gene (reference sequence). Trimming removed 0 bases from V and 3 bases from J; junction bases left unmatched: 10. The CDR3 is 17 amino acids. Here the CDR3 reads CASSLARSAGANYEQYF. CDR3 nucleotide sequence: TGTGCCAGCAGCTTAGCGCGGTCAGCGGGAGCTAACTACGAGCAGTACTTC.

This clone has only a few counts. This chain uses TRBV2 with TRBJ2-3, with D perhaps TRBD1 (5 bases). The CDR3 is 13 residues long. Germline V gene sequence: CDR1 SNHLY, CDR2 FYNNEI. The V and J ends lost 2 bases and 12 bases respectively, with 15 bases between them. CDR3 DNA sequence: TGTGCCAGCAGTGAATTGTACATTCAGGGCCAGTATTTT. Its translation is CASSELYIQGQYF.

The chain couples TRBV27 to TRBJ2-7; D is possibly TRBD1 (6 bases). The V gene lost 6 bases and the J gene lost 7 bases, with 25 bases spanning the gap. Germline V lookup: CDR1 MNHEY, CDR2 SMNVEV (reference sequence). CDR3 length: 16 amino acids. CDR3 in amino acids: CASSPPVTGPIREQYF. The CDR3 DNA reads as TGTGCCAGCAGCCCCCCAGTCACAGGGCCCATAAGGGAGCAGTACTTC.

This clone has just a few counts. This chain connects TRBV21-1 to TRBJ2-7; TRBD2 reflects the table's D call only, with no check against the DNA. TRBV21-1 is a pseudogene segment. CDR3 length: 18 amino acids. CDR3 nucleotides: TGTGCCAGCAGCGGGCTGAGAAGGACTAGCGGAATTAGTGACGAGCAGTACTTC. As protein: CASSGLRRTSGISDEQYF.

Comment on this clone: Additional DNA sequences in this sample encode the identical CDR3. CDR3 loop: CASSLLAGDYEQYF. The CDR3 DNA sequence: TGTGCCAGCAGCCTACTAGCGGGAGACTACGAGCAGTACTTC. The chain employs TRBV27 and TRBJ2-7, with 11 bases that match TRBD2. The CDR3 is made up of 14 amino acids. Germline values: CDR1 MNHEY, CDR2 SMNVEV (reference sequence). V was clipped by 6 bases and J by 3 bases; unmatched bases: 4.

This chain links TRBV29-1 with TRBJ2-7; 10 bases fit TRBD1. CDR1 and CDR2 from the germline V gene are SQVTM and ANQGSEA. The CDR3 loop spans 13 amino acids. Unmatched junction bases numbered 6, after V lost 8 bases and J lost 2 bases. CDR3 sequence: CSYGTGDTYEQYF. As DNA, the CDR3 is TGCAGCTACGGGACAGGGGATACCTACGAGCAGTACTTC.

This clone showed up just a few times. This sequence joins TRBV27 and TRBJ2-1; TRBD2 matches at 10 bases. This CDR3 spans 15 amino acids. The V gene's germline CDR1 is MNHEY and CDR2 SMNVEV (reference sequence). Unmatched junction bases numbered 3, after V lost 3 bases and J lost 4 bases. The CDR3 DNA reads as TGTGCCAGCAGTTTTTCACTAGCGGGGTACAATGAGCAGTTCTTC. Its translation is CASSFSLAGYNEQFF.

The chain has TRBV27 and TRBJ2-3; no reliable D call. The germline gives CDR1 MNHEY, CDR2 SMNVEV (reference sequence). This CDR3 region has 14 residues. The ends were cut back, 5 bases at V and 2 bases at J, with 11 bases in the middle. The CDR3: CASSLVASTDTQYF. CDR3 coding DNA: TGTGCCAGCAGTCTGGTGGCCTCCACAGATACGCAGTATTTT.

The rearrangement uses TRBV28 and TRBJ1-4, with TRBD1 identical over 9 bases. Trimming at V came to 5 bases and at J to 8 bases, leaving 6 bases not matched to a gene. Per the germline V gene, CDR1 is MDHEN and CDR2 is SYDVKM. This CDR3 region has 14 residues. The CDR3 is CASSDTGGGEKLFF. The CDR3 DNA follows: TGTGCCAGCAGTGATACAGGGGGCGGGGAAAAACTGTTTTTT. The full variable domain, with the rest looked up from reference TRBV28 and TRBJ1-4, is DVKVTQSSRYLVKRTGEKVFLECVQDMDHENMFWYRQDPGLGLRLIYFSYDVKMKEKGDIPEGYSVSREKKERFSLILESASTNQTSMYLCASSDTGGGEKLFFGSGTQLSVL.

This clone was recorded a few times. The chain employs TRBV5-4 and TRBJ2-3; 15 nucleotides align to TRBD2. CDR3 length: 17 residues. Per the germline V gene, CDR1 is SGHNT and CDR2 is YYREEE (reference sequence). V shed 4 bases and J 3 bases; nucleotides not matched to a gene: 6. In nucleotides, the CDR3 is TGTGCCAGCAGCCTGGGACTAGCGGGAGGAAGTACAGATACGCAGTATTTT. Its translation: CASSLGLAGGSTDTQYF.

The table lists this clone with a count of one. The chain carries TRBV27 and TRBJ1-5; D remains unclear. Germline-derived CDR1 and CDR2 are MNHEY and SMNVEV (reference sequence). This CDR3 spans 16 amino acids. Deletions cut 0 bases from V and 0 bases from J, with 9 bases between. The CDR3 reads CASSLSLSFSNQPQHF. Here the CDR3 DNA reads TGTGCCAGCAGTTTATCGCTATCCTTTAGCAATCAGCCCCAGCATTTT.

The genes are TRBV6-5 and TRBJ1-1; 9 bases fit TRBD1. Germline V gene lookup returns CDR1 MNHEY and CDR2 SVGAGI. This CDR3 region has 14 residues. Unmatched junction bases numbered 8, after V lost 7 bases and J lost 5 bases. Written as DNA, the CDR3 is TGTGCCAGCACCCCAGGACAGGGGTTGACTGAAGCTTTCTTT. It specifies CASTPGQGLTEAFF.

The rearrangement uses TRBV5-1 and TRBJ2-2; D is uncertain. The CDR3 contains 13 residues. V lost 6 bases and J 0 bases, leaving 6 bases between the germline ends. CDR1 SGHRS and CDR2 YFSETQ come from the germline V gene. CDR3 sequence reads: CASIPANTGELFF. CDR3 sequence (DNA): TGCGCCAGCATCCCTGCGAACACCGGGGAGCTGTTTTTT.

The chain carries TRBV10-2 and TRBJ2-1; weak D call: TRBD2 (6 bases). Trimming pared 6 bases from V and 7 bases from J, leaving 22 bases between. The CDR3 covers 16 residues. Germline V lookup: CDR1 WSHSY, CDR2 SAAADI. The CDR3 loop reads CASSREPGLQPNEQFF. Written as DNA, the CDR3 is TGCGCCAGCAGCCGGGAGCCGGGACTCCAGCCTAATGAGCAGTTCTTC.